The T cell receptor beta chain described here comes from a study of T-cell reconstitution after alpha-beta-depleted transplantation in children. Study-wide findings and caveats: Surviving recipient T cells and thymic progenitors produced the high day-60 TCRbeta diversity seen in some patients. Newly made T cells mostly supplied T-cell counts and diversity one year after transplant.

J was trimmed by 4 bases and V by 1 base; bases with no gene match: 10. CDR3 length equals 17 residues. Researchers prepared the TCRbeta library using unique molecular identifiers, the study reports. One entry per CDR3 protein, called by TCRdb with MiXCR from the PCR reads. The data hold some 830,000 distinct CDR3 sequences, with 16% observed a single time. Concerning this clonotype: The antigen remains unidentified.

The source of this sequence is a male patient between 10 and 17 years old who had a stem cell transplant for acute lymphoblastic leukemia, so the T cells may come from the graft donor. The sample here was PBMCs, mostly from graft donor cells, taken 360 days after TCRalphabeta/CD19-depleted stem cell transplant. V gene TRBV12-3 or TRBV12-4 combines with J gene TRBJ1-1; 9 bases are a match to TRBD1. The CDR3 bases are TGTGCCAGCAGTTTAGGGGACAGGGTGTCTAGGGCCACTGAAGCTTTCTTT. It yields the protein CASSLGDRVSRATEAFF.